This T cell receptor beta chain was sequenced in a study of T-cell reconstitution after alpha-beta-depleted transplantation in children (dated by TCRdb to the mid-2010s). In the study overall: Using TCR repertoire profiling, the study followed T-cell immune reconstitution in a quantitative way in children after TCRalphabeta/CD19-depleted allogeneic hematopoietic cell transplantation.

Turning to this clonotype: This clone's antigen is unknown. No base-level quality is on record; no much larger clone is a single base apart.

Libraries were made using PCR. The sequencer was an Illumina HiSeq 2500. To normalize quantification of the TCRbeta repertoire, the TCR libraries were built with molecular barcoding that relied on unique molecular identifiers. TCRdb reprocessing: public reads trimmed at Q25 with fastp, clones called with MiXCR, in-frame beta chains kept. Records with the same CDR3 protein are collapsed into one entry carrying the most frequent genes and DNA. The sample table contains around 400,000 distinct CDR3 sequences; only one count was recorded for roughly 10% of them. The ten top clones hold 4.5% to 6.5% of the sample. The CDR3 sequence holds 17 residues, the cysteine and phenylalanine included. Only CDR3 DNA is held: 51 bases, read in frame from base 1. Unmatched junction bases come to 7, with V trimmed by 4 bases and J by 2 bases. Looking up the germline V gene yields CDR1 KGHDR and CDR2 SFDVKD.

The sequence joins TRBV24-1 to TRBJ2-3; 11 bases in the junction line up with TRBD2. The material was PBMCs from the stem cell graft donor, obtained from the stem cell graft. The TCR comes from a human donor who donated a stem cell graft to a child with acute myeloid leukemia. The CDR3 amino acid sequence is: CATSDPGTSGNTDTQYF. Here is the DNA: TGTGCCACCAGTGACCCGGGGACTAGCGGAAACACAGATACGCAGTATTTT.